What follows describes a single T cell receptor (beta chain). What it binds is unknown. This sample was taken from a study of beta chain features in type 1 diabetes. Study observations and caveats: In type 1 diabetes patients, VDJ junctions had fewer insertions; deletions at these junctions were more frequent. Patients' naive, central memory and regulatory TCRB repertoires appeared more alike than those of healthy donors.

Expressed TCRB transcripts were sequenced because the entire RNA isolate underwent reverse transcription. The table came from immunoSEQ multiplex PCR; TCRdb's copy has only in-frame clones and leaves some out. The table has around 430,000 clones, approximately 31% seen once. The CDR3 spans 18 residues. From germline, CDR1 is LNHDA and CDR2 SQIVND (reference sequence). The V gene end was trimmed by 3 bases and the J gene end by 0 bases; junction bases not matched to a gene: 11. Every single donor gave one heparinised blood draw, and these averaged roughly 120 mL. Central memory, naive, regulatory and stem cell-like memory CD4+ cells were sorted by CD45RO/CCR7/CD25/CD127/CD95/CD27.

The chain carries TRBV19 and TRBJ2-3; TRBD1 agrees at 8 bases. The specimen was naive CD4+ T cells from blood. The origin of this receptor is a man aged 18 to 35 in good health. The CDR3 region has the DNA TGTGCCAGTAGTATCTTCACCGGGACAGGCGTTAGCACAGATACGCAGTATTTT. Protein: CASSIFTGTGVSTDTQYF. The variable domain in full, completed from reference TRBV19 and TRBJ2-3, reads DGGITQSPKYLFRKEGQNVTLSCEQNLNHDAMYWYRQDPGQGLRLIYYSQIVNDFQKGDIAEGYSVSREKKESFPLTVTSAQKNPTAFYLCASSIFTGTGVSTDTQYFGPGTRLTVL.